These T cell receptor beta chains were read from a single sample in a study of cytomegalovirus exposure and HLA in healthy donors. Profiling relied on immunoSEQ multiplex PCR, and the TCRdb table lists in-frame clones only, not all of them. The table lists some 200,000 clones, almost 70% of them singletons. The specimen was PBMCs. Receptors were obtained from a man in his forties or fifties in good health and CMV-seropositive. The CDR3 runs from the conserved cysteine through the conserved F or W. Each record gives: clone size, V gene, D gene, CDR3 length, J gene, CDR3 protein, CDR3 DNA. A D gene is named only where the DNA matches it firmly. The size of a clone is reported for some rows only, either as once, few or many, or as a class for expanded clones.

abundance: few; v_gene: TRBV10-3; d_gene: NA; len: 13; j_gene: TRBJ1-6; CDR3aa: CAIRREVGSPLHF; CDR3nt: TGTGCCATCCGCAGGGAAGTCGGCTCACCCCTCCACTTT
abundance: NA; v_gene: TRBV5-1; d_gene: TRBD2; len: 17; j_gene: TRBJ2-3; CDR3aa: CASSPTSGGAQTDTQYF; CDR3nt: TGCGCCAGCAGCCCCACTAGCGGGGGGGCCCAAACAGATACGCAGTATTTT
abundance: NA; v_gene: TRBV5-4; d_gene: NA; len: 13; j_gene: TRBJ1-5; CDR3aa: CASSPDGNQPQHF; CDR3nt: TGTGCCAGCAGCCCAGACGGGAATCAGCCCCAGCATTTT
abundance: NA; v_gene: TRBV7-6; d_gene: TRBD1; len: 15; j_gene: TRBJ1-1; CDR3aa: CASSRFTGGSTEAFF; CDR3nt: TGTGCCAGCAGCCGCTTTACAGGGGGCTCGACTGAAGCTTTCTTT
abundance: NA; v_gene: TRBV11-2; d_gene: TRBD2; len: 14; j_gene: TRBJ2-1; CDR3aa: CASSLGLANNEQFF; CDR3nt: TGTGCCAGCAGCCTGGGACTAGCAAACAATGAGCAGTTCTTC
abundance: NA; v_gene: TRBV6-6; d_gene: TRBD2; len: 15; j_gene: TRBJ2-5; CDR3aa: CASSYVSGGAETQYF; CDR3nt: TGTGCCAGCAGTTACGTGAGCGGGGGGGCGGAGACCCAGTACTTC
abundance: NA; v_gene: TRBV18; d_gene: TRBD2; len: 16; j_gene: TRBJ2-5; CDR3aa: CASSPVWGGQRETQYF; CDR3nt: TGTGCCAGCTCACCAGTGTGGGGAGGGCAGAGAGAGACCCAGTACTTC
abundance: NA; v_gene: TRBV6-1; d_gene: TRBD1; len: 15; j_gene: TRBJ1-1; CDR3aa: CAIPGVTGGNTEAFF; CDR3nt: TGTGCCATTCCCGGGGTGACAGGGGGAAACACTGAAGCTTTCTTT
abundance: NA; v_gene: TRBV12-5; d_gene: NA; len: 12; j_gene: TRBJ1-1; CDR3aa: CASGLVSVSAFF; CDR3nt: TGTGCTAGTGGTTTGGTGAGCGTTTCAGCTTTCTTT
abundance: NA; v_gene: TRBV5-1; d_gene: NA; len: 15; j_gene: TRBJ1-2; CDR3aa: CASSLLSTGVYGYTF; CDR3nt: TGCGCCAGCAGCTTGTTATCAACCGGGGTCTATGGCTACACCTTC
abundance: NA; v_gene: TRBV20-1; d_gene: NA; len: 11; j_gene: TRBJ1-1; CDR3aa: CSSTMNTEAFF; CDR3nt: TGCAGTTCTACCATGAACACTGAAGCTTTCTTT
abundance: NA; v_gene: TRBV4-1; d_gene: TRBD1; len: 17; j_gene: TRBJ1-4; CDR3aa: CASSRVIRTGKNEKLFF; CDR3nt: TGCGCCAGCAGCCGAGTCATCCGGACAGGGAAAAATGAAAAACTGTTTTTT
abundance: NA; v_gene: TRBV12-5; d_gene: NA; len: 12; j_gene: TRBJ2-7; CDR3aa: CASGRGTYEQYF; CDR3nt: TGTGCTAGTGGCAGGGGCACCTACGAGCAGTACTTC
abundance: NA; v_gene: TRBV7-2; d_gene: TRBD1; len: 13; j_gene: TRBJ1-6; CDR3aa: CASARQGFSPLHF; CDR3nt: TGTGCCAGCGCCCGACAGGGTTTCTCACCCCTCCACTTT
abundance: few; v_gene: TRBV6-1; d_gene: NA; len: 14; j_gene: TRBJ1-4; CDR3aa: CASRNVGAGEKLFF; CDR3nt: TGTGCCAGCAGAAATGTAGGGGCAGGCGAAAAACTGTTTTTT
abundance: once; v_gene: TRBV29-1; d_gene: TRBD2; len: 14; j_gene: TRBJ2-1; CDR3aa: CSVEPRLAEDEQFF; CDR3nt: TGCAGCGTTGAGCCCCGACTAGCGGAAGATGAGCAGTTCTTC
abundance: NA; v_gene: TRBV25-1; d_gene: TRBD2; len: 14; j_gene: TRBJ2-7; CDR3aa: CASRGGLEFESQYF; CDR3nt: TGTGCCAGCAGGGGGGGACTAGAGTTTGAATCGCAGTACTTC
abundance: NA; v_gene: TRBV4-1; d_gene: TRBD1; len: 17; j_gene: TRBJ1-6; CDR3aa: CASSQATGVTRNSPLHF; CDR3nt: TGCGCCAGCAGCCAAGCGACAGGGGTTACGCGAAATTCACCCCTCCACTTT
abundance: NA; v_gene: TRBV29-1; d_gene: NA; len: 11; j_gene: TRBJ1-2; CDR3aa: CSVDGGGGYTF; CDR3nt: TGCAGCGTTGACGGGGGGGGTGGCTACACCTTC
abundance: few; v_gene: TRBV6-1; d_gene: NA; len: 16; j_gene: TRBJ2-3; CDR3aa: CASSGPLRLATDTQYF; CDR3nt: TGTGCCAGCAGTGGCCCCCTGAGGCTAGCAACAGATACGCAGTATTTT
abundance: NA; v_gene: TRBV7-8; d_gene: TRBD2; len: 16; j_gene: TRBJ2-3; CDR3aa: CASSLARLAGTDTQYF; CDR3nt: TGTGCCAGCAGCTTAGCGCGGCTAGCGGGCACAGATACGCAGTATTTT
abundance: NA; v_gene: TRBV20-1; d_gene: NA; len: 11; j_gene: TRBJ1-5; CDR3aa: CSARSGWPQHF; CDR3nt: TGCAGTGCCAGGTCAGGGTGGCCCCAGCATTTT
abundance: NA; v_gene: TRBV7-2; d_gene: NA; len: 15; j_gene: TRBJ1-2; CDR3aa: CASSLGGGFNYGYTF; CDR3nt: TGTGCCAGCAGCTTAGGGGGGGGATTTAACTATGGCTACACCTTC
abundance: NA; v_gene: TRBV12-5; d_gene: NA; len: 15; j_gene: TRBJ2-5; CDR3aa: CASGLARGGRETQYF; CDR3nt: TGTGCTAGTGGTTTGGCGAGGGGGGGGCGGGAGACCCAGTACTTC
abundance: NA; v_gene: TRBV4-3; d_gene: NA; len: 16; j_gene: TRBJ2-3; CDR3aa: CASSQDTRQDTDTQYF; CDR3nt: TGCGCCAGCAGCCAAGATACGAGACAGGACACAGATACGCAGTATTTT
abundance: NA; v_gene: TRBV5-4; d_gene: TRBD2; len: 16; j_gene: TRBJ2-3; CDR3aa: CASSLGLAGGTDTQYF; CDR3nt: TGTGCCAGCAGCTTGGGACTAGCGGGGGGTACAGATACGCAGTATTTT
abundance: NA; v_gene: TRBV4-1; d_gene: NA; len: 15; j_gene: TRBJ2-1; CDR3aa: CASSQLLLTYNEQFF; CDR3nt: TGCGCCAGCAGCCAACTACTATTAACCTACAATGAGCAGTTCTTC
abundance: NA; v_gene: TRBV5-4; d_gene: NA; len: 15; j_gene: TRBJ2-3; CDR3aa: CASSLTTGGPDTQYF; CDR3nt: TGTGCCAGCAGCTTGACGACGGGGGGCCCAGATACGCAGTATTTT
abundance: few; v_gene: TRBV5-6; d_gene: NA; len: 13; j_gene: TRBJ1-4; CDR3aa: CASGGTSSPKLFF; CDR3nt: TGTGCCAGCGGTGGGACTAGTTCTCCTAAACTGTTTTTT
abundance: NA; v_gene: TRBV5-1; d_gene: NA; len: 13; j_gene: TRBJ1-2; CDR3aa: CASSLESGHGYTF; CDR3nt: TGCGCCAGCAGCTTGGAATCAGGGCATGGCTACACCTTC
abundance: NA; v_gene: TRBV2; d_gene: NA; len: 15; j_gene: TRBJ1-1; CDR3aa: CASGRTGGMNTEAFF; CDR3nt: TGTGCCAGCGGACGGACGGGGGGAATGAACACTGAAGCTTTCTTT
abundance: NA; v_gene: TRBV5-4; d_gene: TRBD2; len: 18; j_gene: TRBJ2-3; CDR3aa: CASSLFPTSGGATDTQYF; CDR3nt: TGTGCCAGCAGCTTGTTTCCGACTAGCGGGGGGGCGACAGATACGCAGTATTTT
abundance: NA; v_gene: TRBV5-1; d_gene: TRBD1; len: 14; j_gene: TRBJ1-2; CDR3aa: CASSPGTGMMCYTF; CDR3nt: TGCGCCAGCAGCCCCGGGACAGGGATGATGTGCTACACCTTC
abundance: few; v_gene: TRBV7-2; d_gene: NA; len: 15; j_gene: TRBJ1-1; CDR3aa: CASSLYRVGNTEAFF; CDR3nt: TGTGCCAGCAGCTTATACAGGGTGGGGAACACTGAAGCTTTCTTT
abundance: few; v_gene: TRBV28; d_gene: NA; len: 13; j_gene: TRBJ1-4; CDR3aa: CASNLEGNEKLFF; CDR3nt: TGTGCCAGCAATCTGGAGGGTAATGAAAAACTGTTTTTT
abundance: NA; v_gene: TRBV5-6; d_gene: NA; len: 15; j_gene: TRBJ1-5; CDR3aa: CASSLSEATGRPQHF; CDR3nt: TGTGCCAGCAGCTTGTCGGAGGCAACAGGGAGGCCCCAGCATTTT
abundance: NA; v_gene: TRBV21-1; d_gene: NA; len: 17; j_gene: TRBJ2-4; CDR3aa: CASSIFKRGMRRNIQYF; CDR3nt: TGTGCCAGCAGCATCTTCAAAAGGGGGATGCGGCGAAACATTCAGTACTTC
abundance: NA; v_gene: TRBV5-1; d_gene: NA; len: 15; j_gene: TRBJ2-5; CDR3aa: CASSLGQGIGETQYF; CDR3nt: TGCGCCAGCAGCTTGGGCCAGGGGATTGGAGAGACCCAGTACTTC
abundance: NA; v_gene: TRBV7-6; d_gene: NA; len: 13; j_gene: TRBJ2-3; CDR3aa: CASSPQRADTQYF; CDR3nt: TGTGCCAGTTCACCTCAGAGGGCAGATACGCAGTATTTT
abundance: few; v_gene: TRBV6-5; d_gene: NA; len: 14; j_gene: TRBJ1-1; CDR3aa: CASRAGRGGGEAFF; CDR3nt: TGTGCCAGCAGGGCGGGACGGGGCGGAGGTGAAGCTTTCTTT
abundance: NA; v_gene: TRBV5-4; d_gene: NA; len: 14; j_gene: TRBJ1-4; CDR3aa: CASSRMRSSEKLFF; CDR3nt: TGTGCCAGCAGCAGAATGCGCTCTTCTGAAAAACTGTTTTTT
abundance: NA; v_gene: TRBV7-9; d_gene: TRBD2; len: 17; j_gene: TRBJ2-3; CDR3aa: CASRPHRLAGLEDTQYF; CDR3nt: TGTGCCAGCAGACCGCACCGACTAGCGGGTTTAGAGGATACGCAGTATTTT
abundance: NA; v_gene: TRBV18; d_gene: NA; len: 15; j_gene: TRBJ1-4; CDR3aa: CASSPREQGSEKLFF; CDR3nt: TGTGCCAGCTCACCACGTGAACAGGGAAGTGAAAAACTGTTTTTT
abundance: NA; v_gene: TRBV28; d_gene: NA; len: 14; j_gene: TRBJ1-3; CDR3aa: CASSRGSSGNTIYF; CDR3nt: TGTGCCAGCAGTAGAGGGAGCTCTGGAAACACCATATATTTT
abundance: NA; v_gene: TRBV5-1; d_gene: NA; len: 13; j_gene: TRBJ1-5; CDR3aa: CASSPLGDQPQHF; CDR3nt: TGCGCCAGCAGCCCTCTAGGGGATCAGCCCCAGCATTTT
abundance: NA; v_gene: TRBV6-6; d_gene: NA; len: 11; j_gene: TRBJ2-7; CDR3aa: CASSNSYEQYF; CDR3nt: TGTGCCAGCAGTAACAGCTACGAGCAGTACTTC
abundance: NA; v_gene: TRBV18; d_gene: NA; len: 14; j_gene: TRBJ1-2; CDR3aa: CASSPPYGGEVYTF; CDR3nt: TGTGCCAGCTCACCCCCTTACGGGGGGGAAGTATACACCTTC
abundance: NA; v_gene: TRBV6-4; d_gene: TRBD1; len: 16; j_gene: TRBJ1-1; CDR3aa: CASSPGQGAWGTEAFF; CDR3nt: TGTGCCAGCAGTCCGGGACAGGGGGCCTGGGGGACTGAAGCTTTCTTT
abundance: once; v_gene: TRBV5-1; d_gene: TRBD2; len: 14; j_gene: TRBJ2-7; CDR3aa: CASSYTSGSYEQYF; CDR3nt: TGCGCCAGCAGCTACACTAGCGGATCCTACGAGCAGTACTTC
abundance: NA; v_gene: TRBV5-6; d_gene: TRBD1; len: 14; j_gene: TRBJ2-7; CDR3aa: CASSTGTDTYEQYF; CDR3nt: TGTGCCAGCAGCACCGGGACAGATACCTACGAGCAGTACTTC
abundance: NA; v_gene: TRBV4-1; d_gene: TRBD2; len: 16; j_gene: TRBJ2-7; CDR3aa: CASSQDSLAGSYEQYF; CDR3nt: TGCGCCAGCAGCCAAGATAGCCTAGCGGGGTCCTACGAGCAGTACTTC
abundance: NA; v_gene: TRBV5-6; d_gene: NA; len: 13; j_gene: TRBJ2-2; CDR3aa: CASSPGDHRELFF; CDR3nt: TGTGCCAGCAGCCCGGGGGACCACAGGGAGCTGTTTTTT